The clone carrying this TCR beta chain has more than one count but fewer than ten. Measured with immunoSEQ multiplex PCR; TCRdb has only the in-frame clones, and not every one. The sample yields about 220,000 clones, about 80% seen once. V gave up 1 base and J gave up 4 bases, with 7 bases separating them. The germline gives CDR1 SGHTA, CDR2 FQGTGA. The CDR3 sequence is 14 residues long. This entry is derived from a study of blood T cell repertoires in COVID-19. The age range of participants was 18 to 89 years, with residence in 20 to 25 US areas. This sequence joins TRBV7-3 and TRBJ1-4; perhaps TRBD1 as D (5 bases). The sample comprised PBMCs or T cells enriched from blood (not recorded which). This clonotype was sampled from a woman aged 40 to 55 with acute COVID-19. CDR3 nucleotides: TGTGCCAGCAGCTTAAACAGGTATAATGAAAAACTGTTTTTT. Protein: CASSLNRYNEKLFF.